Listed below are T cell receptor beta chains from one sample, sequenced in a study of CD8 T cells in ankylosing spondylitis. Each CDR3 protein is one row after TCRdb ran MiXCR on the 5' RACE reads. The sample includes under 250,000 distinct CDR3 sequences, 7% to 8% seen only once; the top ten take approximately 15%. The sample comprised blood, either unsorted or a sorted T cell fraction (not recorded which). Receptors were obtained from a male donor with ankylosing spondylitis. Both conserved end residues are part of each CDR3. A D gene is named only where the DNA matches it firmly. Clone sizes are given selectively: once, few, many, or a class where the clone is expanded.

TRBJ2-7 | many | TRBV4-3 | TRBD2 | TGCGCCAGCAGCCAAGCCTGGGACTATACCTACGAGCAGTACTTC | CASSQAWDYTYEQYF
TRBJ1-3 | many | TRBV10-3 | NA | TGTGCCATCAGTGAGTCGGAGTCCGGGCAAAAAGCCACCATATATTTT | CAISESESGQKATIYF
TRBJ2-7 | NA | TRBV5-5 | TRBD1 | TGTGCCAGCAGCTCCCGGACAGGGACCACCTACGAGCAGTACTTC | CASSSRTGTTYEQYF
TRBJ2-1 | many | TRBV20-1 | NA | TGCAGTGCTAGAGCCGTCGGGGGGCTTTACAATGAGCAGTTCTTC | CSARAVGGLYNEQFF
TRBJ1-1 | many | TRBV4-2 | NA | TGTGCCAGCAGCCAAGAATCGAACACTGAAGCTTTCTTT | CASSQESNTEAFF
TRBJ2-7 | NA | TRBV19 | NA | TGTGCCAGTAGTATCGGCACACTCACCTACGAGCAGTACTTC | CASSIGTLTYEQYF
TRBJ2-1 | many | TRBV12-3/TRBV12-4 | TRBD2 | TGTGCCAGCAGTTTACTACTAGCGGGAGTCAATGAGCAGTTCTTC | CASSLLLAGVNEQFF
TRBJ2-1 | many | TRBV9 | NA | TGTGCCAGCAGCGCAGGAACCTACAATGAGCAGTTCTTC | CASSAGTYNEQFF
TRBJ2-7 | NA | TRBV7-9 | NA | TGTGCCAGCAGCCCCCCCGGCGAGCAGTACTTC | CASSPPGEQYF
TRBJ1-4 | many | TRBV12-3/TRBV12-4 | NA | TGTGCCAGCAGCCCCGGACAGTGGGTTGAGGCAACTAATGAAAAACTGTTTTTT | CASSPGQWVEATNEKLFF
TRBJ2-3 | many | TRBV10-3 | NA | TGTGCCACGGGGGCGGAGGGGACAGATACGCAGTATTTT | CATGAEGTDTQYF